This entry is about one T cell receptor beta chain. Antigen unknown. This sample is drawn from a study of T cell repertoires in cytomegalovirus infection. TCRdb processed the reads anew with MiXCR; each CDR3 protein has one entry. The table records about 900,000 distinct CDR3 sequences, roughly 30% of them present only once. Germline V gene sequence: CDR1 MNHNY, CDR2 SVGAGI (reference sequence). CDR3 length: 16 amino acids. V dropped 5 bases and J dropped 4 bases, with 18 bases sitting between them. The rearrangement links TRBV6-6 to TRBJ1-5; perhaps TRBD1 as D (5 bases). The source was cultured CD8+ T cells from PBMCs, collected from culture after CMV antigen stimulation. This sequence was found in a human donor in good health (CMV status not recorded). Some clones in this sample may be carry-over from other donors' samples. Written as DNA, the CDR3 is TGTGCCAGCAGTCCCCCCGGGGGGGGAGGAAATCAGCCCCAGCATTTT. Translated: CASSPPGGGGNQPQHF.